The rows below give T cell receptor beta chains drawn from one sample of a study of blood T cell repertoires in COVID-19. This table comes from immunoSEQ multiplex PCR, and its TCRdb copy is limited to in-frame clones, with some not included. This sample has 350,000 or so clones; about 86% occur once, and the top ten carry approximately 4.4%. The specimen sequenced was PBMCs or T cells enriched from blood (not recorded which). The receptors derive from a woman in her thirties or forties with acute COVID-19. Both conserved end residues are part of each CDR3. The D gene is left open where the match is weak. Part of the rows lack a size; the others show once, few, many or a class for expanded clones.

cdr3_nt cdr3_aa j_call v_call clone_size d_call
TGTGCCAGCAGCTTAGTCGGGGAGGCGGACACTGAAGCTTTCTTT CASSLVGEADTEAFF TRBJ1-1 TRBV7-6 NA NA
TGTGCCAGCAGCCAAGTTATAGGGGGAATCCAGTCCTACGAGCAGTACTTC CASSQVIGGIQSYEQYF TRBJ2-7 TRBV3-1/TRBV3-2 NA NA
TGTGCCAGCAGTTGGGGAGGGACGGGGGATCAGCCCCAGCATTTT CASSWGGTGDQPQHF TRBJ1-5 TRBV6-2/TRBV6-3 NA NA
TGCAGCGTTGATGTAGGGGCGCCGAGGGAGCAGTACTTC CSVDVGAPREQYF TRBJ2-7 TRBV29-1 once NA
TGTGCCAGCAGGCAAACCCAGGGTCAGCCCCAGCATTTT CASRQTQGQPQHF TRBJ1-5 TRBV12-3/TRBV12-4 NA NA
TGTGCCAGCAGGCAGGACAGGGGGGGTTCACCCCTCCACTTT CASRQDRGGSPLHF TRBJ1-6 TRBV13 NA TRBD1
TGTGCCAGCAGTTCTATAGCGCTTGCGAACACCGGGGAGCTGTTTTTT CASSSIALANTGELFF TRBJ2-2 TRBV27 NA NA
TGCGCCAGCAGCGGCGGACAGGGTTTGAACACTGAAGCTTTCTTT CASSGGQGLNTEAFF TRBJ1-1 TRBV5-1 once TRBD1
TGTGCCAGCAGCTTAACCGGCCTAGCGGGGGCGCAAGAGACCCAGTACTTC CASSLTGLAGAQETQYF TRBJ2-5 TRBV7-8 NA TRBD2
TGTGCCAGCAGCCCATTCCCGGGACTAAACATTCAGTACTTC CASSPFPGLNIQYF TRBJ2-4 TRBV11-2 NA NA
TGTGCCAGCAGCTTGGGCGGGGGGACGGCGACAGATACGCAGTATTTT CASSLGGGTATDTQYF TRBJ2-3 TRBV5-4 NA TRBD2
TGCAGCGTTACGGGACTAGCGGGGAACACCGGGGAGCTGTTTTTT CSVTGLAGNTGELFF TRBJ2-2 TRBV29-1 once TRBD2
TGTGCCAGCAGCCAGGGAACTAGCAGTACGCAAGAGACCCAGTACTTC CASSQGTSSTQETQYF TRBJ2-5 TRBV11-3 NA NA
TGTGCCAGCAGCTTAGACTCGACAGGGGGTAGTAATACGCAGTATTTT CASSLDSTGGSNTQYF TRBJ2-3 TRBV7-9 NA TRBD1
TGTGCCAGCAGTTTAACGGGCGGGAATCAGCCCCAGCATTTT CASSLTGGNQPQHF TRBJ1-5 TRBV28 NA NA
TGTGCCAGCAGCTTGGCCAGGGCGAACACTGAAGCTTTCTTT CASSLARANTEAFF TRBJ1-1 TRBV5-4 few NA
TGTGCCAGCCTAACCTACAAAAACCTAGCGCTGAGCTCCTACAATGAGCAGTTCTTC CASLTYKNLALSSYNEQFF TRBJ2-1 TRBV28 NA NA
TGCGCCAGCACCATGGAGCCGGGGGGTCAATTTGCAACTAATGAAAAACTGTTTTTT CASTMEPGGQFATNEKLFF TRBJ1-4 TRBV5-1 NA NA
TGTGCCAGCACCGGACAGGGGGGAGAGACCCAGTACTTC CASTGQGGETQYF TRBJ2-5 TRBV6-5 NA TRBD1
TGTGCCAGCAGCCCGCTCCTAGCGGGCGCCTACAATGAGCAGTTCTTC CASSPLLAGAYNEQFF TRBJ2-1 TRBV3-1/TRBV3-2 NA TRBD2
TGCAGCGCCATAGACAGGGGCCTCGGGGACACCATATATTTT CSAIDRGLGDTIYF TRBJ1-3 TRBV29-1 NA TRBD1
TGTGCCAGCAGCTTAACCGGGTCCCTGGCCGCTGAAGCTTTCTTT CASSLTGSLAAEAFF TRBJ1-1 TRBV7-2 NA NA
TGTGCCAGCAGCTCGCGGGGGACTTCCTACAATGAGCAGTTCTTC CASSSRGTSYNEQFF TRBJ2-1 TRBV7-3 NA TRBD2
TGTGCCAGCAGCTACCGGGACAGGTTCTACGAGCAGTACTTC CASSYRDRFYEQYF TRBJ2-7 TRBV3-1/TRBV3-2 NA TRBD1
TGCGCCAGCAGCCCCCTCGGGGGGTCCGCGAACACCGGGGAGCTGTTTTTT CASSPLGGSANTGELFF TRBJ2-2 TRBV4-3 NA TRBD2
TGTGCCAGCAGCCAAGATCGGCGGGGCATTCAGTACTTC CASSQDRRGIQYF TRBJ2-4 TRBV14 NA NA
TGCGCCAGCAGCCAAGATCTGGGAGTCAGCTTAGATCAGCCCCAGCATTTT CASSQDLGVSLDQPQHF TRBJ1-5 TRBV4-3 NA NA
TGTGCCAGCAGCTACGCGTCGGCGGACACTGAAGCTTTCTTT CASSYASADTEAFF TRBJ1-1 TRBV3-1/TRBV3-2 NA NA
TGTGCCAGCAGCCAAGTATTTCTCGTCTCCTACGAGCAGTACTTC CASSQVFLVSYEQYF TRBJ2-7 TRBV4-2 NA NA
TGTGCCACCAGCAGAAGACAGGGCATCTATGGCTACACCTTC CATSRRQGIYGYTF TRBJ1-2 TRBV15 NA TRBD1
TGTGCCAGCAGCGTCGGGGGGGACAGGGTCTCACCCCTCCACTTT CASSVGGDRVSPLHF TRBJ1-6 TRBV9 NA TRBD1
TGTGCCAGCAGTTTTCAGGGACTCAATCAGCCCCAGCATTTT CASSFQGLNQPQHF TRBJ1-5 TRBV6-6 NA NA
TGTGCCAGCAGCTTAAACCAGGGGGCTCTCGGTGAAAAACTGTTTTTT CASSLNQGALGEKLFF TRBJ1-4 TRBV7-2 NA TRBD1
TGTGCCACCAGCAGAGATGACAGTAACTATGGCTACACCTTC CATSRDDSNYGYTF TRBJ1-2 TRBV15 once NA
TGTGCCAGCAGCCCGACAGGGCCGCGCACTGAAGCTTTCTTT CASSPTGPRTEAFF TRBJ1-1 TRBV7-2 NA TRBD1
TGTGCCAGCAGCGTAGCCCCGGGGGGCCAAGAGACCCAGTACTTC CASSVAPGGQETQYF TRBJ2-5 TRBV9 NA TRBD2
TGTGCCAGTATGCAGGGGGCTTTACCCGGGGAGCTGTTTTTT CASMQGALPGELFF TRBJ2-2 TRBV19 NA TRBD1
TGTGCCAGCAGCTTAAGACTAGCGGGGGGTGGAGATACGCAGTATTTT CASSLRLAGGGDTQYF TRBJ2-3 TRBV7-2 NA TRBD2
TGTGCCAGCAGTTACTTCTCTTCACCCCTCCACTTT CASSYFSSPLHF TRBJ1-6 TRBV6-5 NA NA
TGTGCCAGCTCACCAAGCGAGGGCAATCAGCCCCAGCATTTT CASSPSEGNQPQHF TRBJ1-5 TRBV18 NA NA